Following are 10 T cell receptor beta chains from one sample sequenced in a study of spatial heterogeneity in lung cancer. TCRdb itself ran the 5' RACE reads through MiXCR, one entry per CDR3 protein. The sample carries under 850 distinct CDR3 sequences, approximately 15% recorded once. Their antigen targets remain unknown. The time point is: sample taken at primary tumor resection. General study points: Tumor mutation counts were tracked by expanded intratumoral alpha and beta TCR counts.

The sample here was lung tumor tissue, taken at surgery. The receptors stem from a male donor with early-stage non-small cell lung cancer.

Regarding this clonotype: With the library built for alpha chains, this beta chain is off target and its frequency is not meaningful. The chain links TRBV6-1 to TRBJ1-1; TRBD1 might be the D (5 bases). This CDR3 has 14 amino acids. Germline V CDR1 and CDR2: MNHNS, SASEGT. Trimming removed 2 bases from V and 4 bases from J, with 11 bases in between. For the CDR3, the DNA is TGTGCCAGCAGTGAATCGGGGGGTATCACTGAAGCTTTCTTT. Protein sequence: CASSESGGITEAFF.

Turning to this clonotype: This beta chain lies outside the target of a library built for alpha chains; its clone size means little. The chain combines TRBV4-1 with TRBJ1-1; D is undetermined. The CDR3 contains 12 residues. Per germline, CDR1 MGHRA and CDR2 YSYEKL. V lost 0 bases and J 6 bases, leaving 5 bases between the germline ends. The CDR3 nucleotides are TGCGCCAGCAGCCAAGATAGGGCTGAAGCTTTCTTT. This encodes CASSQDRAEAFF.

In its sample, this clonotype is hyperexpanded (1% or more). The library was built for alpha chains, so this beta chain is an off-target read and its size means little. V usage is TRBV28 and J usage is TRBJ2-5; maybe TRBD2 (5 bases). This CDR3 is built from 13 residues. Germline CDR1 and CDR2: MDHEN and SYDVKM. Trimming left V 5 bases short and J 5 bases short, with 12 bases between. CDR3 DNA: TGTGCCAGCAGTCCAAGAAGGAGGGAGACCCAGTACTTC. Its protein is CASSPRRRETQYF.

A remark on this clonotype: This beta chain is a stray sequence in a library constructed for alpha chains; its clone size is not meaningful. The chain couples TRBV7-2 to TRBJ1-2; no definite D call. Trimming pared 2 bases from V and 5 bases from J, leaving 12 bases between. CDR3 length equals 14 residues. Germline assignment: CDR1 SGHTA and CDR2 FQGNSA. Here the CDR3 reads CASSLPFPGYGYTF. CDR3 DNA: TGTGCCAGCAGCTTACCTTTCCCGGGTTATGGCTACACCTTC.

By its share, this clonotype is hyperexpanded (1% or more). The library was designed around alpha chains, so this beta chain is a stray read whose abundance carries little weight. This chain connects TRBV9 to TRBJ2-1, with 12 bases fitting TRBD2. With V trimmed by 4 bases and J by 7 bases, 9 bases remained unmatched. Looked up from germline, CDR1 is SGDLS and CDR2 is YYNGEE. This CDR3 has 16 amino acids. The CDR3 sequence: CASSSRTSGVKNEQFF. CDR3 in DNA: TGTGCCAGCAGCTCTCGGACTAGCGGGGTAAAGAATGAGCAGTTCTTC.

By sample fraction, this clonotype is large (0.1 to 1%). In a library made to pick up alpha chains, this beta chain is a stray read with a size that means little. The chain's CDR3 is CASSDDTGTGETQYF. Written as DNA, the CDR3 is TGTGCCAGCAGTGATGACACCGGGACAGGGGAGACCCAGTACTTC. The V call is TRBV2, the J call TRBJ2-5; 9 nucleotides agree with TRBD1. This CDR3 has 15 residues. V dropped 3 bases and J dropped 5; count of bases not matched to a gene: 7. The germline gives CDR1 SNHLY, CDR2 FYNNEI.

This clonotype counts as large. This beta chain represents an off-target read in a library built for alpha chains; its size is of limited meaning. The chain uses TRBV7-2 and TRBJ2-7; perhaps TRBD2 as D (6 bases). V was shortened by 1 base and J by 4 bases, with 11 bases between the two germline ends. The length of the CDR3 is 14 residues. Germline CDR1 and CDR2: SGHTA and FQGNSA. CDR3 residues: CASSLGGGVYEQYF. The CDR3 bases are TGTGCCAGCAGCTTAGGGGGAGGAGTTTACGAGCAGTACTTC.

This clonotype is judged large. This beta chain is an unintended read in a library built for alpha chains; its size means little. The rearrangement links TRBV2 to TRBJ2-6; no clear D. The length of the CDR3 is 15 residues. Germline V gene data show CDR1 as SNHLY and CDR2 as FYNNEI. V was cut by 6 bases and J by 0 bases, with 9 bases left in between. DNA of the CDR3: TGTGCCAGCAGCGCTTTCCTCTCTGGGGCCAACGTCCTGACTTTC. Its translation is CASSAFLSGANVLTF.

The table lists this clonotype with a few counts. This beta chain appears as a stray read in a library generated for alpha chains; its size is not informative. CDR3 protein: CASRLKDRGTDTQYF. The CDR3 DNA follows: TGTGCCAGCAGACTAAAGGACAGGGGCACAGATACGCAGTATTTT. V is TRBV11-2 and J is TRBJ2-3; 8 bases line up with TRBD1. The V gene end was trimmed by 6 bases and the J gene end by 1 base; junction bases not matched to a gene: 6. In germline, CDR1 is SGHAT, CDR2 FQNNGV. The CDR3 spans 15 residues. Looking up the rest from reference TRBV11-2 and TRBJ2-3 gives the full variable domain: EAGVAQSPRYKIIEKRQSVAFWCNPISGHATLYWYQQILGQGPKLLIQFQNNGVVDDSQLPKDRFSAERLKGVDSTLKIQPAKLEDSAVYLCASRLKDRGTDTQYFGPGTRLTVL.

This clonotype is categorized as large. Within a library made for alpha chains, this beta chain is off target, and its count is uninformative. The chain employs TRBV7-9 and TRBJ2-7; 14 nucleotides line up with TRBD2. V dropped 1 base and J dropped 2; count of bases not matched to a gene: 4. The V gene's germline CDR1 is SEHNR and CDR2 FQNEAQ (reference sequence). This CDR3 contains 17 residues. The CDR3 loop reads CASSLGLAGGPTYEQYF. The CDR3 DNA follows: TGTGCCAGCAGCTTAGGACTAGCGGGAGGGCCTACCTACGAGCAGTACTTC. Full variable domain (outside the CDR3, taken from reference TRBV7-9 and TRBJ2-7): DTGVSQNPRHKITKRGQNVTFRCDPISEHNRLYWYRQTLGQGPEFLTYFQNEAQLEKSRLLSDRFSAERPKGSFSTLEIQRTEQGDSAMYLCASSLGLAGGPTYEQYFGPGTRLTVT.